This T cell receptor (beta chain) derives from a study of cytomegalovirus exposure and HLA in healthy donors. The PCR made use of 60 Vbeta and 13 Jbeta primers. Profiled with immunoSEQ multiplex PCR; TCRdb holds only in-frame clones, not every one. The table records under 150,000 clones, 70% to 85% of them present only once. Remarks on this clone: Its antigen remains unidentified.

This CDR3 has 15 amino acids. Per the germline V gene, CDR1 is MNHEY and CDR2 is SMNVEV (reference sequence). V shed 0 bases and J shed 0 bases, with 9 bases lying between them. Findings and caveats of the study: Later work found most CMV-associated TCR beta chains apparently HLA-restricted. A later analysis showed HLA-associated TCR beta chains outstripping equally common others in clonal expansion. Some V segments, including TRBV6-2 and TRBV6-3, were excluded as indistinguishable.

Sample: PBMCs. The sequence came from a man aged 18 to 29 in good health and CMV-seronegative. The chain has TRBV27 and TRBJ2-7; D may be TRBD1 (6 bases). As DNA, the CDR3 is TGTGCCAGCAGTTTATCCCAGGGGTCCTCCTACGAGCAGTACTTC. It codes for CASSLSQGSSYEQYF.